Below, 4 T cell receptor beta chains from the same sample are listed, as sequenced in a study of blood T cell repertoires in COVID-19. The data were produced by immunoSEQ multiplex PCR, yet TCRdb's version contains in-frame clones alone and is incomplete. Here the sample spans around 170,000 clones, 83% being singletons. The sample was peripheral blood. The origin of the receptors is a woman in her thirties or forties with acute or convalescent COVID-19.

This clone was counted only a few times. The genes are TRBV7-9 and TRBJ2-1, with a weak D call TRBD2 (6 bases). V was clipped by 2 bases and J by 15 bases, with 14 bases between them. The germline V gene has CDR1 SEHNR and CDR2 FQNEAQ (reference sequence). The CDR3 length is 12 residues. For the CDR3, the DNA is TGTGCCAGCAGCTTAATCTTAGCGGAGACGTTCTTC. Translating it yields CASSLILAETFF.

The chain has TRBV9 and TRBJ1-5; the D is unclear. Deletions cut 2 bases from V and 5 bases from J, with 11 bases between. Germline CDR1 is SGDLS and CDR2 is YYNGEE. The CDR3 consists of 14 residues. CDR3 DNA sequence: TGTGCCAGCAGCGTCGACTTAGGAGATCAGCCCCAGCATTTT. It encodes CASSVDLGDQPQHF.

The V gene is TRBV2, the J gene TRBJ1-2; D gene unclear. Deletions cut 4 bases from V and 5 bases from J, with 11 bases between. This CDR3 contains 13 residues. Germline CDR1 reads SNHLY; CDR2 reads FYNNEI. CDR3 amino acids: CASSVMTSYGYTF. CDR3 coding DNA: TGTGCCAGCAGTGTGATGACTTCATATGGCTACACCTTC.

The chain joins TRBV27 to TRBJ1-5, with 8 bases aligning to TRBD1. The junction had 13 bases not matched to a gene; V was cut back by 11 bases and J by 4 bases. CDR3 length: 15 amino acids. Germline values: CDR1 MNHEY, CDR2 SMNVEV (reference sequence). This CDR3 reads CALRTPGGYNQPQHF. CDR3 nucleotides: TGTGCCCTCAGAACCCCAGGGGGCTATAATCAGCCCCAGCATTTT.